These 17 T cell receptor beta chains were sequenced from one sample in a study of T cell responses to AZD1222 COVID-19 vaccine. TCRdb keeps only in-frame clones here, not all; method: immunoSEQ multiplex PCR. The data hold about 150,000 clones, with around 89% observed a single time. The source was peripheral blood, collected on day 0 of AZD1222 vaccination. These receptors all stem from an adult in good health.

The chain carries TRBV5-1 and TRBJ2-7; tentatively, D is TRBD1 or TRBD2 (5 bases each). Germline values: CDR1 SGHRS, CDR2 YFSETQ. This CDR3 has 14 residues. The ends were cut back, 4 bases at V and 3 bases at J, with 14 bases in the middle. DNA of the CDR3: TGCGCCAGCAGCCGTAATGGGGACGGCTACGAGCAGTACTTC. This encodes CASSRNGDGYEQYF.

The CDR3 protein is CASSLRRGAGNTIYF. CDR3 bases: TGTGCCAGCAGCTTACGTCGGGGAGCTGGAAACACCATATATTTT. The rearrangement links TRBV11-2 to TRBJ1-3; D remains ambiguous. The V end was cut by 2 bases, the J end by 2 bases, with 10 bases between. The CDR3 is made up of 15 amino acids. Germline V gives CDR1 SGHAT, CDR2 FQNNGV.

The chain couples TRBV19 to TRBJ1-1; maybe TRBD1 (5 bases). This CDR3 comprises 13 residues. The germline CDR1 and CDR2 sequences are LNHDA and SQIVND (reference sequence). Trimming shortened V by 3 bases and J by 2 bases, and 7 bases separated the two germline ends. The CDR3 DNA reads as TGTGCCAGTAGTATTGACAGAAACACTGAAGCTTTCTTT. As protein: CASSIDRNTEAFF.

The rearrangement joins TRBV18 to TRBJ1-1, with D unresolved. V was trimmed by 3 bases and J by 1 base, leaving 12 bases between them. The CDR3 runs 15 residues. Germline CDR1 is KGHSH and CDR2 is LQKENI. In DNA form, the CDR3 reads TGTGCCAGCTCACCCCCAGAGCGGAGGAACACTGAAGCTTTCTTT. It yields the protein CASSPPERRNTEAFF.

This sequence joins TRBV19 and TRBJ2-1; 11 bases align to TRBD2. The CDR3 contains 20 residues. Per germline, CDR1 LNHDA and CDR2 SQIVND (reference sequence). J gave up 0 bases and V 6 bases, and 16 bases lay outside the gene matches. The CDR3 sequence is CASSQRPTTSGGYSYNEQFF. The CDR3 nucleotides are TGTGCCAGTAGCCAACGCCCCACTACTAGCGGGGGATACTCCTACAATGAGCAGTTCTTC.

This CDR3 is CASDRGGVSTEAFF. CDR3 in DNA: TGTGCCAGCGATAGAGGGGGGGTAAGCACTGAAGCTTTCTTT. V gene TRBV19 combines with J gene TRBJ1-1; perhaps TRBD1 as D (6 bases). CDR1 is LNHDA, CDR2 SQIVND, per germline (reference sequence). The V gene lost 9 bases and the J gene lost 4 bases, with 18 bases spanning the gap. The CDR3 has 14 residues.

The genes are TRBV5-1 and TRBJ2-3; 13 bases align to TRBD2. V lost 4 bases and J lost 5; bases outside the gene matches: 7. This CDR3 has 16 residues. Germline V gene data show CDR1 as SGHRS and CDR2 as YFSETQ. DNA of the CDR3: TGCGCCAGCAGCGGGGGGACTAGCGGGATGGGAGATACGCAGTATTTT. It codes for CASSGGTSGMGDTQYF.

About this clone: One junction end disagrees with the germline gene, perhaps due to a read error. The chain recombines TRBV6-5 with TRBJ1-1, with D uncertain. This CDR3 spans 14 amino acids. The germline gives CDR1 MNHEY, CDR2 SVGAGI. CDR3 amino acids: CASSDSNMNTEAFF. CDR3 nucleotides: TGTGCCAGCAGTGACTCTAACATGAACACTGAAGCTTTCTTT.

This rearrangement joins TRBV4-1 to TRBJ2-5; tentatively, D is TRBD2 (6 bases). The CDR3 sequence is 13 residues long. V was cut by 4 bases and J by 5 bases, with 11 bases left in between. Germline assignment: CDR1 MGHRA and CDR2 YSYEKL. Here the CDR3 DNA reads TGCGCCAGCAGCCGGACGGAGGGGGAGACCCAGTACTTC. Translating it yields CASSRTEGETQYF.

The J gene is TRBJ1-3, the V gene TRBV9; D ambiguous. CDR3 size: 17 residues. Trimming left V 4 bases short and J 0 bases short, with 17 bases between. Per germline, CDR1 SGDLS and CDR2 YYNGEE. The CDR3 sequence: CASSPTPTLRSGNTIYF. Written as DNA, the CDR3 is TGTGCCAGCAGCCCAACCCCAACACTTCGCTCTGGAAACACCATATATTTT. Supplemented by reference TRBV9 and TRBJ1-3, the full variable domain reads DSGVTQTPKHLITATGQRVTLRCSPRSGDLSVYWYQQSLDQGLQFLIQYYNGEERAKGNILERFSAQQFPDLHSELNLSSLELGDSALYFCASSPTPTLRSGNTIYFGEGSWLTVV.

This CDR3 is CASSLDLGGKAFF. In DNA form, the CDR3 reads TGTGCCAGCAGCTTAGATTTGGGGGGTAAAGCTTTCTTT. The V call is TRBV11-2, the J call TRBJ1-1, with D possibly matching TRBD1 (5 bases). Germline V gene lookup returns CDR1 SGHAT and CDR2 FQNNGV. V lost 0 bases, J lost 9 bases, and 11 bases lay in between. The CDR3 runs 13 residues.

The J gene is TRBJ2-2, the V gene TRBV7-2, with D perhaps TRBD2 (5 bases). Per germline, CDR1 SGHTA and CDR2 FQGNSA. V was pared by 5 bases and J by 6 bases, with 10 bases between. There are 13 residues in the CDR3. This chain's CDR3 is CASSVGGSGELFF. The CDR3 DNA sequence: TGTGCCAGCAGCGTTGGCGGGTCCGGGGAGCTGTTTTTT. The full variable domain, with the rest looked up from reference TRBV7-2 and TRBJ2-2, is GAGVSQSPSNKVTEKGKDVELRCDPISGHTALYWYRQSLGQGLEFLIYFQGNSAPDKSGLPSDRFSAERTGGSVSTLTIQRTQQEDSAVYLCASSVGGSGELFFGEGSRLTVL.

The rearrangement joins TRBV7-3 to TRBJ2-3, with 8 bases aligning to TRBD2. CDR1 SGHTA and CDR2 FQGTGA come from the germline V gene. The CDR3 spans 16 residues. V gave up 5 bases and J gave up 2 bases; unmatched junction bases: 9. CDR3 sequence reads: CASSLISGGLTDTQYF. CDR3 in DNA: TGTGCCAGCAGCCTGATCAGCGGGGGCCTCACAGATACGCAGTATTTT.

The CDR3 is CASSQDGQLTGELFF. The DNA of the CDR3 is TGTGCCAGCAGCCAAGATGGCCAGCTCACCGGGGAGCTGTTTTTT. V is TRBV4-2 and J is TRBJ2-2; D remains ambiguous. The V end was cut by 0 bases, the J end by 4 bases, with 9 bases between. The CDR3 runs 15 residues. Germline CDR1 LGHNA, CDR2 YNFKEQ.

The DNA for the CDR3 is TGTGCCAGCAGCCAAGATGACAACTACGAGCAGTACTTC. It encodes CASSQDDNYEQYF. The rearrangement uses TRBV3-1 (or the pseudogene TRBV3-2) and TRBJ2-7; no reliable D call. There are 13 residues in the CDR3. Trimming stripped 0 bases from V and 3 bases from J, with 6 bases between. Germline CDR1 and CDR2: LGHDT and YNNKEL (reference sequence).

This chain connects TRBV29-1 to TRBJ1-4; D unclear. Trimming took 5 bases from V and 0 from J, leaving 10 bases between them. Germline V CDR1 and CDR2: SQVTM, ANQGSEA. The CDR3 sequence is 14 residues long. The CDR3 DNA follows: TGCAGCGTTAAGAGAGGTGCAACTAATGAAAAACTGTTTTTT. This gives the protein CSVKRGATNEKLFF.

V and J are TRBV12-5 and TRBJ2-2; TRBD1 might be the D (5 bases). Germline V gene lookup returns CDR1 LGHNT and CDR2 FRNRAP. This CDR3 has 14 residues. The V end lost 5 bases, the J end lost 5 bases, and 12 bases lay between the germline ends. The CDR3 DNA is TGTGCTAGTGGTCAAGGGGCTAGGACCGGGGAGCTGTTTTTT. This encodes CASGQGARTGELFF.